This paragraph covers one TCR beta chain sequence. Which antigen it targets is not known. Base qualities are not provided; no much larger clone lies one nucleotide away. Sorted unstimulated T cells and proliferating T cells recovered from mixed lymphocyte reactions underwent TCRbeta CDR3 sequencing. Fresh whole blood from approximately 9 HLA-typed healthy donors was used to isolate PBMCs. Unstimulated CD4+ regulatory T cells were FACS-sorted to map the origin of alloreactive clones. The V and J ends are trimmed by 7 bases and 4 bases, leaving 10 bases between them. The CDR3 spans 13 residues, from the cysteine through the phenylalanine. Only the CDR3 DNA is retained, 39 bases long and in frame from the first base. CDR1 and CDR2, per the germline V gene, are KGHSH and LQKENI. These data are taken from a study of siplizumab effects on memory and regulatory T cells (dated by TCRdb to the late 2010s). Concerning the study at large: The study examined how the anti-CD2 antibody siplizumab affects alloreactive T-cell subsets in allogeneic mixed lymphocyte reactions built from human PBMCs.

Broad study findings and their caveats: Greater diversity appeared to be present in unstimulated naive T cells than in memory T cells, and a substantial contribution to the alloresponse seemed to be made by naive cells. Because sequences below about 10^-5 frequency were poorly captured, only a minor fraction of alloreactive clones could be mapped to unstimulated subsets. In reactions with siplizumab, an average of approximately 69% of mappable alloreactive CD4+ clones were Treg-derived, compared with 25% to 30% in control reactions. Whether proliferating Tregs from siplizumab cultures actually had suppressive function was not functionally confirmed. Siplizumab significantly reduced the cumulative frequency of alloreactive sequences traceable to unstimulated CD4+ memory T cells. Roughly 75-97% of proliferating CD4+ or CD8+ clones could not be assigned a naive or memory phenotype.

The library was made by the immunoSEQ multiplex PCR assay. Roughly 100,000 TCR templates per sample were assayed by the deep sequencing platform. Genomic DNA extracted from sorted T cells was the material used for TCRbeta CDR3 sequencing. The study's own analysis went as follows. Clonal analysis of TCRbeta CDR3 data was done in the R programming language. Comparing unstimulated samples against CFSE-low samples taken after the reaction was how alloreactive CD4+ and CD8+ clones were defined. Alloreactive CD4+ clones were assigned to regulatory or non-regulatory origin by matching sequences to sorted unstimulated Treg and non-Treg repertoires. The source is immuneACCESS, and TCRdb retained only in-frame sequences with V and J called. Part of the clones is not carried over; for the studies checked, unresolved V genes explain less than half of this, and the remainder is unexplained. V, J and clone size reflect that table, while D and trimming were determined from the DNA. The sample table contains around 100,000 clones; only one count was recorded for 93% of them. The ten largest clones capture 0.62% of the sample.

This clonotype was obtained from a human donor in good health. The sample comprised Tregs sorted from blood. The chain joins TRBV18 to TRBJ2-2; no D gene call is confident. This receptor carries the CDR3 CASFPSSTGELFF. The DNA is TGTGCCAGCTTCCCAAGTAGCACCGGGGAGCTGTTTTTT.